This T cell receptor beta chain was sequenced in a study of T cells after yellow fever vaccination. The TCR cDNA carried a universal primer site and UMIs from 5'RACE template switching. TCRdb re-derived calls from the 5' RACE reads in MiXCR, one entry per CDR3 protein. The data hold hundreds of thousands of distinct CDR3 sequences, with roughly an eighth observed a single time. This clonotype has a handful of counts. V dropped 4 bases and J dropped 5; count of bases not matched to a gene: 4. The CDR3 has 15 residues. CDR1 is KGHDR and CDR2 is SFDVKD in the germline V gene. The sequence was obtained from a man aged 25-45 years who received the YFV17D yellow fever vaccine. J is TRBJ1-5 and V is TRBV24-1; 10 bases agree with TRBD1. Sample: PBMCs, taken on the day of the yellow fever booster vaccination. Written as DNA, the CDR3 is TGTGCCACCAGTGAGCGGACAGGGGGTCATCAGCCCCAGCATTTT. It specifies CATSERTGGHQPQHF.